The sequence of this T cell receptor (beta chain) was determined in a study of CD8+CD57+ T cells in acquired aplastic anemia. For the study at large: Sorting CD4+ and CD8+ cells gave DNA averaging 3.2 ug. Study findings and constraints: Patient and control CD8+ Simpson's diversity was not significantly different. Roughly 30 sequences, all CD8+ CDR3, were shared between patients and controls.

Details on this clonotype: The antigen remains unidentified. Mismatch with germline at one junction end may stem from a read error.

Template material for TCR beta VDJ and CDR3 profiling consisted of genomic DNA. TCRdb redid the calling of the reads with MiXCR, one entry per CDR3 protein. The sample includes some 150,000 distinct CDR3 sequences, around 48% of them seen just once. All patients picked for sequencing had shown, by flow cytometry, an expansion of CD8+CD57+ cells. Untreated patients provided the blood samples, with no therapy given before sampling. Germline V CDR1 and CDR2: MNHNS, SASEGT. CDR3 length: 14 residues. This receptor was identified in a human donor with aplastic anemia. The J gene is TRBJ1-1, the V gene TRBV6-1; 12 bases match TRBD1. The sequenced material came from sorted CD4+, CD8+, or CD8+CD57+ T cells (not recorded which) from PBMCs. In DNA, the CDR3 is TGTGCCGGCAGGGCTGGGACAGGGGGCATTAGCGCTTTCTTT. As protein: CAGRAGTGGISAFF.